Below are 18 T cell receptor beta chains sequenced from a single sample in a study of CD8 T cells in Susac syndrome. The authors reverse transcribed roughly 0.5 to 1 ug RNA with random hexamers. TCRdb re-called the immunoSEQ multiplex PCR reads with MiXCR, one entry per CDR3 protein. The table has 160,000 or so distinct CDR3 sequences, around 93% seen once. Sequencing was performed on CD4+ T cells from PBMCs. These receptors originate from a human donor in good health.

This sequence joins TRBV6-1 and TRBJ2-7; D not certain. The V end lost 7 bases, the J end lost 2 bases, and 9 bases lay between the germline ends. The CDR3 totals 12 residues. Germline V gives CDR1 MNHNS, CDR2 SASEGT. The CDR3 bases are TGTGCCAGCATCGGCGTTACCTACGAGCAGTACTTC. It encodes CASIGVTYEQYF.

This chain uses TRBV12-3 or TRBV12-4 with TRBJ2-7; D possibly corresponds to TRBD1 (5 bases). The CDR3 loop spans 14 amino acids. V lost 6 bases and J 0 bases, leaving 12 bases between the germline ends. The CDR3 reads CASRPRVFSYEQYF. DNA for the CDR3: TGTGCCAGCAGGCCCAGGGTTTTCTCCTACGAGCAGTACTTC.

This clonotype is a singleton in its sample. The chain has TRBV5-6 and TRBJ1-3; D perhaps matches TRBD1 (6 bases). V lost 0 bases, J lost 4 bases, and 11 bases lay in between. Germline V gives CDR1 SGHDT, CDR2 YYEEEE. This CDR3 comprises 15 residues. The DNA of the CDR3 is TGTGCCAGCAGCTTGGGTCGGGGGCCCGGAAACACCATATATTTT. It encodes CASSLGRGPGNTIYF.

The V call is TRBV3-1, the J call TRBJ2-5; no firm D call. The CDR3 is 13 residues long. Germline V gene data show CDR1 as LGHDT and CDR2 as YNNKEL (reference sequence). Trimming shortened V by 1 base and J by 1 base, and 4 bases separated the two germline ends. The CDR3 DNA follows: TGTGCCAGCAGCCAAGGGCGCCAAGAGACCCAGTACTTC. This translates into CASSQGRQETQYF.

The rearrangement joins TRBV29-1 to TRBJ2-7; D gene unclear. This CDR3 spans 11 amino acids. Looked up from germline, CDR1 is SQVTM and CDR2 is ANQGSEA. With 4 bases removed from V and 2 bases from J, the gap between germline ends came to 6 bases. CDR3 amino acids: CSVGQTYEQYF. The CDR3 DNA reads as TGCAGCGTTGGCCAGACCTACGAGCAGTACTTC.

In this sample, this clonotype turned up once. The chain couples TRBV9 to TRBJ1-4; 8 nucleotides align to TRBD1. The germline V gene has CDR1 SGDLS and CDR2 YYNGEE. The CDR3 is made up of 14 amino acids. Trimming cost V 5 bases and J 5 bases; bases outside gene matches: 5. In nucleotides, the CDR3 is TGTGCCAGCAGTTTACAGGGGGAGAATGAAAAACTGTTTTTT. This gives the protein CASSLQGENEKLFF.

This chain joins TRBV14 and TRBJ2-1; tentatively, D is TRBD2 (6 bases). The V gene's germline CDR1 is SGHDN and CDR2 FVKESK. The CDR3 consists of 14 residues. The ends were cut back, 3 bases at V and 2 bases at J, with 8 bases in the middle. CDR3 DNA: TGTGCCAGCAGCCAGGGAGGACCCTACAATGAGCAGTTCTTC. It encodes CASSQGGPYNEQFF.

The genes are TRBV12-5 and TRBJ2-5, with no clear D. The CDR3 totals 12 residues. CDR1 is LGHNT, CDR2 FRNRAP, per germline. Trimming pared 4 bases from V and 4 bases from J, leaving 7 bases between. The CDR3 DNA is TGTGCTAGTGGTTCACAAGGAGAGACCCAGTACTTC. It specifies CASGSQGETQYF.

The rearrangement links TRBV3-1 to TRBJ1-3, with 8 bases aligning to TRBD1. Germline loops: CDR1 LGHDT, CDR2 YNNKEL (reference sequence). The CDR3 consists of 15 residues. V lost 7 bases, J lost 3 bases, and 8 bases stayed unmatched. CDR3 loop: CASNDPGGFGNTIYF. In nucleotides, the CDR3 is TGTGCCAGCAACGACCCAGGGGGCTTTGGAAACACCATATATTTT.

The chain combines TRBV30 with TRBJ2-2; D could derive from TRBD1 or TRBD2 (5 bases each). This CDR3 has 12 amino acids. CDR1 is GTSNPN, CDR2 SVGIG, per germline (reference sequence). The ends were cut back, 5 bases at V and 7 bases at J, with 11 bases in the middle. CDR3 DNA: TGTGCCTGGGGACCGGGACGCGGGGAGCTGTTTTTT. This sequence encodes CAWGPGRGELFF.

The rearrangement uses TRBV2 and TRBJ2-5; 7 bases agree with TRBD1. V lost 6 bases to trimming and J lost 1 base; unmatched junction nucleotides: 5. The germline gives CDR1 SNHLY, CDR2 FYNNEI. CDR3 size: 14 residues. Here the CDR3 reads CASRAGTVQETQYF. CDR3 in DNA: TGTGCCAGCAGGGCCGGGACAGTCCAAGAGACCCAGTACTTC. The whole variable domain, filled in from reference TRBV2 and TRBJ2-5, reads EPEVTQTPSHQVTQMGQEVILRCVPISNHLYFYWYRQILGQKVEFLVSFYNNEISEKSEIFDDQFSVERPDGSNFTLKIRSTKLEDSAMYFCASRAGTVQETQYFGPGTRLLVL.

The chain employs TRBV6-4 and TRBJ2-2, with D possibly TRBD1 on 6 matching bases. Deletions cut 1 base from V and 0 bases from J, with 9 bases between. Germline V gene lookup returns CDR1 MRHNA and CDR2 SNTAGT. CDR3 length: 16 amino acids. The CDR3 DNA is TGTGCCAGCAGTGACTTTGGGGGCACGAACACCGGGGAGCTGTTTTTT. Translation: CASSDFGGTNTGELFF.

V is TRBV5-4 and J is TRBJ2-2; the D gene could be TRBD1 or TRBD2 (5 bases each). Trimming pared 2 bases from V and 0 bases from J, leaving 8 bases between. The CDR3 runs to 15 residues. CDR1 and CDR2 (germline): SGHNT, YYREEE (reference sequence). The CDR3 DNA sequence: TGTGCCAGCAGCTTTGGGGGACCGAACACCGGGGAGCTGTTTTTT. Its translation: CASSFGGPNTGELFF.

The chain has TRBV9 and TRBJ2-5; 16 nucleotides line up with TRBD2. CDR1 is SGDLS and CDR2 is YYNGEE in the germline V gene. This CDR3 comprises 18 residues. V trimming: 0 bases; J trimming: 5 bases; junction bases outside the gene matches: 7. The CDR3 region has the DNA TGTGCCAGCAGCGTAGTTGGGACTAGCGGGGGGGCCGGCGAGACCCAGTACTTC. Translating it yields CASSVVGTSGGAGETQYF.

This clonotype was seen a single time. The gene calls are TRBV7-9 and TRBJ1-4; D is uncertain. V lost 4 bases to trimming and J lost 8 bases, with 14 bases between them. Germline-derived CDR1 and CDR2 are SEHNR and FQNEAQ (reference sequence). This CDR3 has 14 amino acids. The CDR3 here is CASSSDGFREKLFF. CDR3 bases: TGTGCCAGCAGCTCGGACGGTTTTAGGGAAAAACTGTTTTTT.

The rearrangement uses TRBV20-1 and TRBJ2-6; no clear D gene. V lost 5 bases and J 2 bases, leaving 4 bases between the germline ends. The germline gives CDR1 DFQATT, CDR2 SNEGSKA (reference sequence). This CDR3 has 12 amino acids. The DNA for the CDR3 is TGCAGTGCTCGCACTGGGGCCAACGTCCTGACTTTC. This gives the protein CSARTGANVLTF.

Concerning this clonotype: An end of the junction differs from the germline gene, which may be a read error. For the CDR3, the DNA is TGCGCCAGCAGCTTGGAGGGCAGGGGATCCCCTAAAGAAAAACTGTTTTTT. Encoded protein: CASSLEGRGSPKEKLFF. V usage is TRBV5-1 and J usage is TRBJ1-4; TRBD1 is a possible D gene (6 bases). This CDR3 contains 17 residues. Germline CDR1 reads SGHRS; CDR2 reads YFSETQ.

This clonotype was picked up one time. The gene calls are TRBV5-1 and TRBJ2-1, with a tentative D call TRBD1 (6 bases). Germline CDR1 is SGHRS and CDR2 is YFSETQ. This CDR3 contains 15 residues. V lost 7 bases and J 4 bases, leaving 18 bases between the germline ends. CDR3 sequence: CASDSGQGLYNEQFF. In DNA, the CDR3 is TGCGCCAGCGATTCGGGACAAGGGCTTTACAATGAGCAGTTCTTC.